Here is one TCR beta chain with its context. Its antigen is currently unknown. This entry comes from a study of PD-1 blockade in classical Hodgkin lymphoma. TCRdb keeps only in-frame clones here, not all; method: immunoSEQ multiplex PCR. The sample holds about 30,000 clones; approximately 86% are singletons and the top ten take 0.4% to 0.45%. Trimming shortened V by 8 bases and J by 4 bases, and 17 bases separated the two germline ends. This CDR3 comprises 14 residues. Germline V lookup: CDR1 WSHSY, CDR2 SAAADI. General observations from the study: While CD8+ TCR diversity did not rise significantly by C4D1, CD4+ TCR diversity did.

The time point: cycle 4 day 1 (C4D1), after 6 weeks of nivolumab. All patients experienced relapse after autologous stem cell transplantation, and brentuximab vedotin exposure was variable. By magnetic negative selection, CD4+ T cells were purified from thawed PBMCs. Complete response, partial response or progressive disease was each patient's best response. Sequencing was performed on CD4+ T cells from blood, taken before the fourth cycle of nivolumab. The chain employs TRBV10-2 and TRBJ1-1; maybe TRBD1 (5 bases). The sequence was collected from a human donor with classical Hodgkin lymphoma. The DNA for the CDR3 is TGCGCCAGCGCGTATAGCGGGGGAGGCACTGAAGCTTTCTTT. Translating it yields CASAYSGGGTEAFF.